This T cell receptor beta chain comes out of a study of beta chain features in type 1 diabetes. On the study more broadly: No age, gender or cell yield differences were seen between patients and healthy donors.

The sample holds a few counts of this clone. The antigen is undetermined. Stem cell-like memory, regulatory, central memory and naive CD4+ cells were sorted via CD45RO/CCR7/CD25/CD127/CD95/CD27. Reverse transcription of all isolated RNA meant that expressed TCRB transcripts were sequenced. TCRdb's table, derived via immunoSEQ multiplex PCR, lists solely in-frame clones and lacks some. Among over 25,000 clones, 50% to 65% were seen once, and the ten largest hold 1.3% to 1.5%. Germline-derived CDR1 and CDR2 are SEHNR and FQNEAQ (reference sequence). This CDR3 has 14 residues. V was trimmed by 1 base and J by 4 bases, leaving 10 bases between them. Points from the study as a whole: Patients and controls would share equally any PCR tilt toward shorter templates. Whether TCRB rearrangement is influenced by HLA type went unresolved here. All four CD4+ subsets of Type 1 diabetes patients contained TCRB CDR3s that were moderately but significantly shorter.

Sequenced material: Tregs from blood. The V call is TRBV7-9, the J call TRBJ1-2, with D maybe TRBD1 (6 bases). The TCR comes from a woman aged 18-29 years with type 1 diabetes. CDR3 bases: TGTGCCAGCAGCTTAGGAGGGGGGGCCTATGGCTACACCTTC. The encoded protein is CASSLGGGAYGYTF.